The 19 T cell receptor beta chains in this list originate from one sample, sequenced in a study of early T cells in non-severe SARS-CoV-2 infection. TCRdb analysed the 5' RACE reads with MiXCR anew, one entry per CDR3 protein. The data contain some 70,000 distinct CDR3 sequences, 12% of them seen just once; the ten biggest clones take up about 4.2%. Sequenced input: whole blood. Receptor source: an adult who was a healthcare worker with PCR-confirmed SARS-CoV-2 infection or an uninfected control (not recorded which).

This clonotype was seen at least ten times. The gene calls are TRBV28 and TRBJ2-7, with TRBD2 matching over 7 bases. The CDR3 sequence is 12 residues long. Trimming removed 6 bases from V and 6 bases from J; junction bases left unmatched: 5. Germline CDR1 is MDHEN and CDR2 is SYDVKM. The CDR3 sequence: CASRGPGGEQYF. CDR3 DNA sequence: TGTGCCAGCAGGGGACCGGGGGGCGAGCAGTACTTC.

Ten or more counts support this clonotype. The J gene is TRBJ2-3, the V gene TRBV28, with D possibly being TRBD1 or TRBD2 (6 bases each). Trimming took 2 bases from V and 1 from J, leaving 19 bases between them. The length of the CDR3 is 18 residues. CDR1 is MDHEN, CDR2 SYDVKM, per germline. CDR3 DNA: TGTGCCAGCAGTTTACCTCGACTCGGGGGCCAACGCACAGATACGCAGTATTTT. This codes for CASSLPRLGGQRTDTQYF.

This clonotype was detected many times. CDR3 sequence reads: CASSPLATGYEQYF. The CDR3 bases are TGTGCCAGCAGTCCTCTAGCGACCGGGTACGAGCAGTACTTC. The rearrangement joins TRBV28 to TRBJ2-7; perhaps TRBD2 as D (6 bases). The CDR3 has 14 residues. The V and J ends lost 5 bases and 4 bases respectively, with 15 bases between them. CDR1 and CDR2 from the germline V gene are MDHEN and SYDVKM.

The genes are TRBV28 and TRBJ2-3; TRBD2 aligns across 7 bases. Germline V lookup: CDR1 MDHEN, CDR2 SYDVKM. The ends lost 11 bases at V and 4 bases at J; junction bases unmatched: 3. CDR3 length equals 11 residues. CDR3: CAVAGPDTQYF. Written as DNA, the CDR3 is TGTGCCGTAGCGGGCCCAGATACGCAGTATTTT.

J is TRBJ2-7 and V is TRBV3-1; 7 positions match TRBD2. With V trimmed by 1 base and J by 8 bases, 5 bases remained unmatched. The CDR3 totals 13 residues. CDR1 and CDR2 (germline): LGHDT, YNNKEL (reference sequence). This CDR3 is CASSQVREGQQYF. The CDR3 DNA follows: TGTGCCAGCAGCCAAGTTAGGGAGGGACAGCAGTACTTC.

This clonotype was recorded many times. This chain links TRBV5-1 with TRBJ2-1; 7 nucleotides match TRBD1. The CDR3 length is 12 residues. Germline V lookup: CDR1 SGHRS, CDR2 YFSETQ. Trimming cost V 3 bases and J 9 bases; bases outside gene matches: 3. The CDR3 sequence is CASSSQGSEQFF. The CDR3 bases are TGCGCCAGCAGCTCACAGGGGAGTGAGCAGTTCTTC.

V and J are TRBV28 and TRBJ2-7, with 9 bases aligning to TRBD2. The germline gives CDR1 MDHEN, CDR2 SYDVKM. The CDR3 runs 17 residues. The ends lost 2 bases at V and 4 bases at J; junction bases unmatched: 12. CDR3 bases: TGTGCCAGCAGTTTAGGGGTCGGCGGGAGGGATTCGTACGAGCAGTACTTC. Its translation: CASSLGVGGRDSYEQYF.

In this sample, this clonotype turned up many times. V usage is TRBV20-1 and J usage is TRBJ2-2, with 11 bases that match TRBD1. The CDR3 contains 14 residues. The V gene end was trimmed by 4 bases and the J gene end by 7 bases; junction bases not matched to a gene: 5. The germline CDR1 and CDR2 sequences are DFQATT and SNEGSKA (reference sequence). CDR3 sequence reads: CSATPGQGGGELFF. The CDR3 DNA reads TGCAGTGCTACTCCGGGACAGGGGGGCGGGGAGCTGTTTTTT.

This clonotype was detected ten times or more. The chain uses TRBV5-1 and TRBJ1-1; possible D gene TRBD1, 5 bases. V lost 0 bases and J lost 0, with 6 bases in between. The CDR3 runs 14 residues. Germline CDR1 is SGHRS and CDR2 is YFSETQ. In DNA form, the CDR3 reads TGCGCCAGCAGCTTGGGAGGGGTGAACACTGAAGCTTTCTTT. This gives the protein CASSLGGVNTEAFF.

This clonotype came up a few times. V is TRBV3-1 and J is TRBJ2-3; 13 bases map to TRBD2. The CDR3 length is 23 residues. Germline V CDR1 and CDR2: LGHDT, YNNKEL (reference sequence). V shed 2 bases and J 0 bases; nucleotides not matched to a gene: 20. The CDR3 region is CASSQSYSSPLGLAGASTDTQYF. Here the CDR3 DNA reads TGTGCCAGCAGCCAATCCTACTCGTCCCCGCTAGGACTAGCGGGAGCTAGCACAGATACGCAGTATTTT.

This clonotype occurred a few times. The gene calls are TRBV20-1 and TRBJ2-3; tentative D call: TRBD2 (5 bases). CDR3 size: 17 residues. Trimming took off 0 bases at V and 1 base at J, with 17 bases between the two ends. Germline-derived CDR1 and CDR2 are DFQATT and SNEGSKA (reference sequence). The CDR3 sequence: CSARESIASRRTDTQYF. The CDR3 DNA is TGCAGTGCTAGAGAGTCGATAGCGAGCCGGCGCACAGATACGCAGTATTTT.

This clonotype was counted many times. The V gene is TRBV7-9, the J gene TRBJ2-1; TRBD2 matches at 12 bases. CDR1 is SEHNR and CDR2 is FQNEAQ in the germline V gene (reference sequence). Germline trimming cut 5 bases from V and 2 bases from J; bases unmatched to any gene: 7. The CDR3 contains 17 residues. The CDR3 reads CASSPGTSGPPYNEQFF. CDR3 coding DNA: TGTGCCAGCAGCCCGGGGACTAGCGGGCCTCCCTACAATGAGCAGTTCTTC.

A note on this clonotype: This may stem from a read error, because a much larger clone lies one nucleotide away. The chain couples TRBV29-1 to TRBJ2-7; D might be TRBD1 (6 bases). This CDR3 spans 13 amino acids. Trimming removed 6 bases from V and 0 bases from J, with 12 bases in between. Germline V gene data show CDR1 as SQVTM and CDR2 as ANQGSEA. The CDR3 loop reads CSVSGTSSYEQYF. CDR3 coding DNA: TGCAGCGTCTCCGGGACATCCTCCTACGAGCAGTACTTC.

This clonotype appeared many times. V usage is TRBV28 and J usage is TRBJ1-1; 8 nucleotides agree with TRBD1. Germline values: CDR1 MDHEN, CDR2 SYDVKM. Unmatched junction bases numbered 4, after V lost 4 bases and J lost 0 bases. There are 15 residues in the CDR3. The CDR3 loop reads CASSSQTGVNTEAFF. DNA of the CDR3: TGTGCCAGCAGTTCCCAGACAGGGGTGAACACTGAAGCTTTCTTT.

This sequence joins TRBV18 and TRBJ2-1, with D unclear. The V end lost 11 bases, the J end lost 6 bases, and 17 bases lay between the germline ends. CDR1 KGHSH and CDR2 LQKENI come from the germline V gene. CDR3 size: 13 residues. This chain's CDR3 is CAAQAERPNEQFF. The CDR3 DNA reads TGTGCCGCACAAGCAGAGAGACCCAATGAGCAGTTCTTC.

CDR3 nucleotides: TGTGCCAGCAGCCAGAGGCTCTCCACAGATACGCAGTATTTT. This translates into CASSQRLSTDTQYF. The gene calls are TRBV7-3 and TRBJ2-3; unclear D gene. CDR3 length: 14 residues. Germline CDR1 is SGHTA and CDR2 is FQGTGA. Deletions cut 5 bases from V and 2 bases from J, with 11 bases between.

This clonotype was picked up many times. The chain couples TRBV16 to TRBJ2-6; no reliable D call. There are 15 residues in the CDR3. Germline assignment: CDR1 KGHSY and CDR2 FQNENV. With 4 bases removed from V and 0 bases from J, the gap between germline ends came to 7 bases. CDR3 loop: CASSPVRSGANVLTF. CDR3 DNA sequence: TGTGCCAGCAGCCCAGTCCGCTCTGGGGCCAACGTCCTGACTTTC.

This clonotype came up a few times. The rearrangement joins TRBV5-1 to TRBJ2-1, with 12 bases identical to TRBD2. Germline V gives CDR1 SGHRS, CDR2 YFSETQ. V shed 2 bases and J 5 bases; nucleotides not matched to a gene: 2. The CDR3 length is 15 residues. DNA of the CDR3: TGCGCCAGCAGCTTACGACTAGCGGGAGACAATGAGCAGTTCTTC. Translated: CASSLRLAGDNEQFF.

This clonotype has at least ten counts. The CDR3 sequence is CASSSNPDAGELFF. DNA of the CDR3: TGTGCCAGCAGCTCCAACCCAGACGCCGGGGAGCTGTTTTTT. This rearrangement joins TRBV7-2 to TRBJ2-2; D not certain. Germline V gives CDR1 SGHTA, CDR2 FQGNSA. This CDR3 has 14 amino acids. Trimming left V 4 bases short and J 6 bases short, with 12 bases between.